The source of this T cell receptor beta chain is a study of blood T cell repertoires in COVID-19. Turning to the study itself: There were acute and convalescent COVID-19 samples, and they came from the United States, Italy and Spain.

The CDR3 has 15 amino acids. Trimming took 3 bases from V and 3 from J; bases not matched to a gene: 5. Germline CDR1 LNHDA, CDR2 SQIVND (reference sequence). In the authors' workflow: The authors estimated nucleated cell counts from reference gene primer amplification. Generated by immunoSEQ multiplex PCR, the TCRdb table keeps only in-frame clones and is missing some. Clone size and the V and J calls come from that table; the DNA yielded D and trimming. The sample has about 100,000 clones, about 89% seen once; the top ten hold approximately 2%. What was sequenced was peripheral blood. The V call is TRBV19, the J call TRBJ1-5, with TRBD1 matching 7 bases. This clonotype was sampled from a man between 45 and 60 years old with active COVID-19. The CDR3 reads CASSIGTALNQPQHF. DNA for the CDR3: TGTGCCAGTAGTATCGGGACAGCCCTCAATCAGCCCCAGCATTTT. Drawing the rest from reference TRBV19 and TRBJ1-5, the complete variable domain is DGGITQSPKYLFRKEGQNVTLSCEQNLNHDAMYWYRQDPGQGLRLIYYSQIVNDFQKGDIAEGYSVSREKKESFPLTVTSAQKNPTAFYLCASSIGTALNQPQHFGDGTRLSIL.